This T cell receptor (beta chain) was observed in a study of cytomegalovirus exposure and HLA in healthy donors. Overall study context: Inside one of the first data releases sat some 85 million unique TCRs taken from HLA-typed donors. The study's findings and limits: Among the sequence variants, a highly shared cluster was likely an artifact of sequencing. Later, an analysis found that common viral pathogens appeared to be linked with several of the most significant clusters. The study recorded 150 to 200 TCR beta chains that were cytomegalovirus-associated.

The PCR ran on 60 Vbeta and 13 Jbeta primers. Generated by immunoSEQ multiplex PCR, the TCRdb table keeps only in-frame clones and is missing some. This sample has 60,000 to 75,000 clones, with roughly 74% found just once. In regard to this clone: Its specificity is unknown.

The V gene's germline CDR1 is MNHNS and CDR2 SASEGT. The CDR3 is made up of 14 amino acids. With V trimmed by 7 bases and J by 7 bases, 5 bases remained unmatched. This clonotype was sampled from a man in his late teens or twenties in good health and CMV-seropositive. Sequencing was carried out using PBMCs. The rearrangement uses TRBV6-1 and TRBJ1-6, with 9 bases aligning to TRBD1. In DNA, the CDR3 is TGTGCCAGCAAAGGACAGGGGACGAATTCACCCCTCCACTTT. Protein product: CASKGQGTNSPLHF.